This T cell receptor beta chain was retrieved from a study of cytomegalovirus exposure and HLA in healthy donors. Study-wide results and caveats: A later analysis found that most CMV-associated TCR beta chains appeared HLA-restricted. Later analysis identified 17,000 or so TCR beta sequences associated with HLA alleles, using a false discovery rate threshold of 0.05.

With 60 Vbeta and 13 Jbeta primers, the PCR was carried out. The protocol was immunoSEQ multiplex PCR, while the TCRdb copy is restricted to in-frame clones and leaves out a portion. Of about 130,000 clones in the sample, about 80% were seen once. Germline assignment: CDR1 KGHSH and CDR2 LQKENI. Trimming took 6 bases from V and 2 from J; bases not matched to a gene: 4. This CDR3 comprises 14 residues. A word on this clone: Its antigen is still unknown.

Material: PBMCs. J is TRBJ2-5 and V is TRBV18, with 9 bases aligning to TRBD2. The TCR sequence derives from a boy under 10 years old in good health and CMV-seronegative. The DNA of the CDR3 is TGTGCCAGCTCCACGGGACTAGCTCAAGAGACCCAGTACTTC. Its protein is CASSTGLAQETQYF.